What follows describes a single T cell receptor beta chain. Its binding antigen is unknown. The record has no base qualities; no much larger clone is one base away. Germline trimming amounts to 1 base on V and 3 bases on J, with 3 as the count of junction bases outside the gene matches. The germline V gene provides CDR1 SGHRS and CDR2 YFSETQ. CDR3 length: 14 amino acids, cysteine to phenylalanine. Kept here is only the CDR3 DNA, which spans 42 bases and is read in frame from base 1. This entry belongs to a study of PD-1 blockade in classical Hodgkin lymphoma (dated by TCRdb to the early 2020s). Broadly, across the study: Nivolumab dosing was 3 mg/kg intravenously every 2 weeks, continuing until either disease progression or unacceptable toxicity. A peripheral blood immune signature of response to PD-1 blockade in classical Hodgkin lymphoma was defined using TCR beta sequencing and CyTOF.

The time point label corresponds to: cycle 1 day 1 (C1D1), immediately before nivolumab initiation. Every trial patient had relapsed after autologous stem cell transplantation, and cohorts A, B and C differed in prior brentuximab vedotin exposure. Magnetic negative selection with a Miltenyi CD8+ T cell isolation kit was used to purify CD8+ T cells from thawed PBMCs. The trial cohort was composed of under 70 patients with relapsed/refractory classical Hodgkin lymphoma, for whom complete response, partial response or progressive disease was recorded as best overall response. Trial patients were treated with single-agent nivolumab in the multi-cohort phase II CheckMate 205 trial. Best overall response was determined by an independent review committee according to the 2007 International Working Group response criteria. Trial PBMCs were obtained immediately prior to nivolumab initiation (C1D1) and on therapy at cycle 2 day 1 and cycle 4 day 1. Peripheral blood was collected in 8 mL Vacutainer Cell Preparation Tubes, from which PBMCs were isolated by centrifugation and then cryopreserved. Purified CD4+ and CD8+ fractions were prepared only for cases in which an additional PBMC sample was available. Magnetically labelled cells were removed on LS columns in a quadroMACS separator, and the flow-through was collected as the purified fraction.

Summary of the overall study and its limitations: By C4D1, a significant rise was seen in CD4+ TCR diversity but not in CD8+ TCR diversity (p=0.0027 vs p=0.16), and the rise was most apparent among complete responders (p=0.02). Lower diversity was observed in patients in whom nivolumab was started less than 1 year after ASCT, and these patients were excluded from later analyses so that confounding by immune reconstitution would be avoided. Among trial patients, those achieving complete response had baseline diversity similar to that of newly diagnosed patients, while diversity was significantly lower in partial responders and progressors. Only a single clinical trial cohort was studied, and what caused the repertoire differences, possibly disease activity or prior therapy, remained undefined. Baseline TCR diversity was reported to be lower in newly diagnosed patients than in healthy donors, and even lower in relapsed/refractory patients.

Genomic DNA was isolated using the Qiagen DNeasy kit from unsorted PBMCs as well as from negatively selected CD4+ and CD8+ fractions. Amplification of TCR beta CDR3 regions was done by immunoSEQ multiplex PCR with primers that anneal to V and J segments. Amplification bias was minimized using a synthetic immune receptor repertoire, and residual bias was removed computationally after sequencing. The authors' analysis ran thus. Repertoire diversity was quantified as the Shannon entropy index using custom Python scripts. Unsorted, CD4+ and CD8+ repertoires were analyzed separately, except for combined analyses in which CD4+ and CD8+ sequences were merged in silico. Clonal expansion was defined as at least a 2-fold frequency increase after treatment relative to C1D1, with a pseudocount of 0.5 for undetected baseline clones. Clones with 0 or 1 copy at C1D1 were classified as singleton clones, and clones with 2 or more copies were classified as non-singleton clones. Clones expanded in unsorted samples were labelled as CD4+, CD8+ or unknown by matching protein sequences in sorted samples from the same patient. Wilcoxon tests were applied to paired samples to test diversity changes from C1D1 to C4D1. In its TCRdb copy, this immuneACCESS table keeps in-frame sequences only and misses some clones. Where compared with another copy, unresolved V genes explain less than half of these, and the others have no known cause. V and J calls and clone size are given by that table; D and trimming were obtained from the DNA. This sample comprises about 5,500 clones, roughly 53% of them detected only once. 12% to 15% of the sample comes from the top ten.

The chain is made from TRBV5-1 and TRBJ1-2; TRBD1 agrees with 7 junctional bases. Sequenced material: CD8+ T cells from blood, taken at baseline. This TCR derives from a human donor with classical Hodgkin lymphoma. The bases read TGCGCCAGCAGCTTGTCAGGGGGGTACTATGGCTACACCTTC. Protein translation: CASSLSGGYYGYTF.